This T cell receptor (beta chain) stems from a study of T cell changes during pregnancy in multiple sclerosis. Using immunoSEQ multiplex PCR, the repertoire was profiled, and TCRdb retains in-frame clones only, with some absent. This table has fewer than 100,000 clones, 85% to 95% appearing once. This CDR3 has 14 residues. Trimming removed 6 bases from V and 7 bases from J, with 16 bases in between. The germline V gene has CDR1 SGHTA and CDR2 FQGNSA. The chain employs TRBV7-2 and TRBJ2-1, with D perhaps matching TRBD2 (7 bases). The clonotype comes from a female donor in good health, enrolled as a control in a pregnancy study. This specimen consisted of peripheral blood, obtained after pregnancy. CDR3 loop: CASSGQRGGNEQFF. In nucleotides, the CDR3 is TGTGCCAGCAGTGGACAAAGGGGGGGGAATGAGCAGTTCTTC.